This T cell receptor beta chain is drawn from a study of identical twins. Trimming removed 0 bases from V and 5 bases from J; junction bases left unmatched: 3. CDR3 length: 16 amino acids. Germline loops: CDR1 SGHVS, CDR2 FQNEAQ. This clonotype occurred many times. TCRdb ran MiXCR on the 5' RACE reads and lists one entry per CDR3 protein. Of 350,000 to 450,000 distinct CDR3 sequences in the sample, approximately 18% were seen once. V usage is TRBV7-8 and J usage is TRBJ2-5, with TRBD2 matching 13 bases. Sequencing was performed on naive T cells sorted from blood. This sequence was found in a man between 50 and 59 years old in good health. CDR3 nucleotide sequence: TGTGCCAGCAGCTTAGCGATGACTAGCGGGGGGGAGACCCAGTACTTC. Amino acids: CASSLAMTSGGETQYF.